The T cell receptor (beta chain) under discussion was sequenced for a study of shared clonotypes between healthy human individuals (dated by TCRdb to 2020 to 2021). About the full investigation: A few men and two women, aged 18 to 49 years, made up the cohort. For each donor, CD4 naive and CD4 memory were each run on three plates, CD8 naive on two plates, and CD8 memory on one plate. To estimate repertoire size and how much clonotypes are shared between individuals, the study performed deep sequencing of blood TCR repertoires from a few healthy adults. To increase sequencing depth and limit assay-specific biases, TCR repertoire library preparation and sequencing were carried out by different laboratories using diverse techniques. Each donor's leukapheresis produced roughly between roughly 0.9 and 9 billion PBMCs. Findings and caveats that apply to the study as a whole: Incomplete sequencing was indicated by rarefaction of sorted-subset datasets, despite the large sequencing depth. Only blood was sampled, and tissue TCR repertoires likely differ from those in blood. Compared with non-shared clonotypes, clonotypes shared by all four sorted-subset donors had higher generation probabilities. Naive subsets generally had larger estimated clonotype richness than memory subsets did. Because the study included a small number of donors, the genetic and exposure-history diversity represented was limited. Based on pairwise subsampling, the degree of clonotype sharing among donors was expected to be affected by sequencing depth. Across a handful of donors, around 5% of naive CD4, roughly 3.5% of naive CD8, roughly 2.2% of memory CD4, and approximately 0.4% of memory CD8 clonotypes were shared.

The CDR3, from cysteine to phenylalanine, totals 15 residues. Only the CDR3 portion is preserved as DNA: 45 bases, with reading frame beginning at the first base. At the junction V is shortened by 4 bases and J by 6 bases; bases outside the gene matches: 5. The germline V gene provides CDR1 MNHEY and CDR2 SVGAGI. As concerns this clone: What this receptor recognizes is not known. Per-base qualities were not stored, and no clone one base away is much larger.

Using the deep immunoSEQ assay, multiplex PCR amplified TCR CDR3 regions from genomic DNA. Genomic DNA extracted from each cell subset was distributed evenly over all wells of several immunoSEQ 96-well plates, and each plate served as one replicate. For sorted subsets, each replicate PCR was loaded with approximately 190 ng genomic DNA, equivalent to 25,000 to 35,000 T cell genomes. Purified libraries were measured with a Qubit 3.0 fluorometer, size-checked on a Bioanalyzer 2100, and measured again with the KAPA Library Quantification kit. A separate single-read 150-cycle Illumina NextSeq 550 flow cell was used to sequence each immunoSEQ 96-well plate. The original methods were these. Because only junctional sequences without quality scores were contained in the immunoSEQ output, filtering matching that applied to full-length reads could not be performed. Sequences were annotated with PyIR, a Python wrapper for IgBLAST v1.9, using IMGT germline references to assign V/J genes and CDR3. Reads with weak V/J assignments (E-value above 1e-6), missing CDR3, stop codons, out-of-frame junctions, or ambiguous translated residues were removed. A V3J clonotype was defined by an identical inferred V gene, J gene, and CDR3 amino acid sequence. Percentage overlap between repertoires was computed as shared unique clonotypes divided by the size of the smaller repertoire. Richness of each repertoire was evaluated using RTK rarefaction, the Chao1 estimator, and Recon v2.1 estimates of unobserved clonotypes. OLGA was used to compute generation probabilities for all TCRbeta clonotypes that the gDNA method yielded from a few donors. TCRdb re-hosts the immuneACCESS table, in-frame sequences only. Its copies lack some clones; in the studies checked, an unresolved V gene accounts for under half of them, and the cause for the rest is not known. From that table come the V and J calls and clone size; the DNA was used to work out D and trimming. The table for this sample lists about 2 million clones; less than 95% of them were counted only once. The ten largest clones add up to around 1% of the sample.

CD8 naive samples were obtained by positive selection for CCR7 among CD45RO-negative cells, yielding a CD45RA+CCR7+ population from which TemRA cells were excluded. Donors were healthy HIV-negative adults with no recently reported acute infections or vaccinations. Every donor was a Caucasian adult living in Nashville, Tennessee, USA. Blood was collected by leukapheresis, and PBMCs were isolated by Ficoll-Histopaque density gradient centrifugation and then cryopreserved in liquid nitrogen vapor phase. Analytical flow cytometry was used to check the purity and quantity of every magnetically sorted T cell population. Genomic DNA was isolated from every sorted fraction and measured by UV absorbance on a Nanodrop 2000c.

Material for sequencing was naive CD8+ T cells sorted from blood. The label giving this sample's cell subset or site can be read as: CD45RA+CCR7+. This receptor was identified in a man aged 18 to 29 in good health. The chain employs TRBV6-5 and TRBJ2-1; TRBD1 lines up with 11 middle nucleotides. The CDR3 region: CASSLGQGAGNEQFF. The nucleotides are TGTGCCAGCAGTTTAGGACAGGGGGCTGGCAATGAGCAGTTCTTC.